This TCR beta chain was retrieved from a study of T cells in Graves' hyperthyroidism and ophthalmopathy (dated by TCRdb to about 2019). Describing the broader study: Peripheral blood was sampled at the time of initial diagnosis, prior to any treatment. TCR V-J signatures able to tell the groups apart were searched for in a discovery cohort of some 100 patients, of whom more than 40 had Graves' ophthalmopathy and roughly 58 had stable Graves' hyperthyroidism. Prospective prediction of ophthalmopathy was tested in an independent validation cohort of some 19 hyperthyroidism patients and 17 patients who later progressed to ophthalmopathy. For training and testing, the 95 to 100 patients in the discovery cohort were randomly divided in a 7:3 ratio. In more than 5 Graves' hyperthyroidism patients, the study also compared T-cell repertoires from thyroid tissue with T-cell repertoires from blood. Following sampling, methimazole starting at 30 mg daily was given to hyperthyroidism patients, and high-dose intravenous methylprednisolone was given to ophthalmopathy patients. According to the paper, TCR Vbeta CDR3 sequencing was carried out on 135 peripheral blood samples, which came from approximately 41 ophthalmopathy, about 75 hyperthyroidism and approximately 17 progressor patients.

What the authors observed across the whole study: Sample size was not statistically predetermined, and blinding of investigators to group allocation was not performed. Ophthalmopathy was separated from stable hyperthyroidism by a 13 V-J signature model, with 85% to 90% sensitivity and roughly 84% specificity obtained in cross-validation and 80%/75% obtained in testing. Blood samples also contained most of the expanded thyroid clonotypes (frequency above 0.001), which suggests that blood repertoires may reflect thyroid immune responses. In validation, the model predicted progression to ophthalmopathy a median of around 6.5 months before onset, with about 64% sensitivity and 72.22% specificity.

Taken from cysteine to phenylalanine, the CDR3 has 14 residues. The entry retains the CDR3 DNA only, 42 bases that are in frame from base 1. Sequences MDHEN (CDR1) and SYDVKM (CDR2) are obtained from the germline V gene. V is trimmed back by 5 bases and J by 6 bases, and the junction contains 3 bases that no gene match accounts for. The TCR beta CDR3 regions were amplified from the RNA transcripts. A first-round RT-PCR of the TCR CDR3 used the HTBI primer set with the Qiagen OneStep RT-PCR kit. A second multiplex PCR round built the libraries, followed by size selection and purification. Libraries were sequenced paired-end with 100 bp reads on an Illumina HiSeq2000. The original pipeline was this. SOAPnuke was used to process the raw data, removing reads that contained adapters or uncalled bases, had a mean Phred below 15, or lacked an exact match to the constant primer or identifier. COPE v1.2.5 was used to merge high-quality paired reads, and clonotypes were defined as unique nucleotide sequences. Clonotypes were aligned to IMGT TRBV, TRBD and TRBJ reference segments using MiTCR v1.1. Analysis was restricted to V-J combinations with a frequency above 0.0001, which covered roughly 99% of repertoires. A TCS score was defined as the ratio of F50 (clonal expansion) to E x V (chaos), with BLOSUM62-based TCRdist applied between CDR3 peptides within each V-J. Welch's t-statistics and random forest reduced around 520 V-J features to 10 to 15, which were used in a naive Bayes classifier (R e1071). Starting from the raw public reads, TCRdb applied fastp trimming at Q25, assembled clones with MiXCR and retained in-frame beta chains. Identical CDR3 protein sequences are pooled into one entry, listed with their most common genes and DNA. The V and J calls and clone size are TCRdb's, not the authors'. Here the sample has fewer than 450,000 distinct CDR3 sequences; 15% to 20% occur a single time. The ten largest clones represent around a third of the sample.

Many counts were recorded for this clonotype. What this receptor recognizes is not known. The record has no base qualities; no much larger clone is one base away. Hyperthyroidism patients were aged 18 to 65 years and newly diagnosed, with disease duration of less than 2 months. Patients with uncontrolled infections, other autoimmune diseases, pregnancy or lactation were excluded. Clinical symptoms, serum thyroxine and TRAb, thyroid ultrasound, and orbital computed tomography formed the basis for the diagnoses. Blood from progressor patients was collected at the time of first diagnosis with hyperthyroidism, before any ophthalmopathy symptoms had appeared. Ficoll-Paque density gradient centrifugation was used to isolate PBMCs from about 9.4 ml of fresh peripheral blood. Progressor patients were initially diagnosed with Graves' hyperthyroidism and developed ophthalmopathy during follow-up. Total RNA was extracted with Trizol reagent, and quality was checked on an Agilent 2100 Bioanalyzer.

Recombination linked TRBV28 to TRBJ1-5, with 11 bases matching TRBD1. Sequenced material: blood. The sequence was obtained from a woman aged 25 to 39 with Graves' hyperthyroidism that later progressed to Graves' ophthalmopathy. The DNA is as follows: TGTGCCAGCAGTGCGGACAGGGGGCTTCAGCCCCAGCATTTT. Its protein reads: CASSADRGLQPQHF.